The subject of this entry is one T cell receptor beta chain. Antigen unknown. The entry originates in a study of T cells after yellow fever vaccination. About the study: The SMART-Seq v4 Ultra Low Input method served to prepare the low-cell-number fractions.

Study outcomes and limitations: Contaminants from the bulk population, in the form of abundant clonotypes, could be found in FACS-sorted repertoires. After the booster, 96% of CD4 and roughly nine tenths of CD8 primary-response clones were re-detected.

Generation of TCR cDNA used 5'RACE template switching (which added a universal primer site and UMIs). TCRdb reprocessed the 5' RACE reads via MiXCR and lists one record per CDR3 protein. The sample shows about 340,000 distinct CDR3 sequences, approximately 4.2% of them seen only once. Trimming pared 7 bases from V and 1 base from J, leaving 10 bases between. CDR1 LNHDA and CDR2 SQIVND come from the germline V gene (reference sequence). This CDR3 region has 13 residues. The receptor comes from a man aged 18 to 30 who received the YFV17D yellow fever vaccine. The chain joins TRBV19 to TRBJ1-1; D is undetermined. Sequencing was performed on PBMCs, taken 5 days after the yellow fever booster vaccination. CDR3 region: CASTPRANTEAFF. As DNA, the CDR3 is TGTGCCAGTACCCCCCGGGCGAACACTGAAGCTTTCTTT.